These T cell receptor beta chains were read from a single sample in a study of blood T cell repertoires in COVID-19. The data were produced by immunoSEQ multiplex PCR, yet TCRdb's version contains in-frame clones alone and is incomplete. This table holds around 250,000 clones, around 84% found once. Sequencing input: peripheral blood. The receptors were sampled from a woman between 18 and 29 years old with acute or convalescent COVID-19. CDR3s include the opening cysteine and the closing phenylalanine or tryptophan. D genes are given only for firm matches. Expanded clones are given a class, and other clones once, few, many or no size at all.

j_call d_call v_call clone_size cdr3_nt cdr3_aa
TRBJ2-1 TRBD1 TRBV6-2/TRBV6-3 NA TGTGCCAGCAGTTACGGGACAGGGGGCTTAAGCTCCTACAATGAGCAGTTCTTC CASSYGTGGLSSYNEQFF
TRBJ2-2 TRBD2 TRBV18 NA TGTGCCAGCTCCCAAACTAGCGGGAGTAAACACGGGGAGCTGTTTTTT CASSQTSGSKHGELFF
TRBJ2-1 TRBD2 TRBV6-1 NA TGTGCCAGCAGTGAACTAGCGGGAGGATACAATGAGCAGTTCTTC CASSELAGGYNEQFF
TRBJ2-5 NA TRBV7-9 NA TGTGCCAGCAGCCCACTAACAGGGTTGGAGACCCAGTACTTC CASSPLTGLETQYF
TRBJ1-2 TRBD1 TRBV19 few TGTGCCAGTAGATTTACCGGGACAGCATCCCCGAAGCACTATGGCTACACCTTC CASRFTGTASPKHYGYTF
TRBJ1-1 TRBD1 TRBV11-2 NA TGTGCCAGCAGCTTAATGTATTCCGGGACAGGTCGAACTGAAGCTTTCTTT CASSLMYSGTGRTEAFF
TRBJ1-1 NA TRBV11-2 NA TGTGCCAGCAGCTCGATCAGACAGGTTGTAGCTTTCTTT CASSSIRQVVAFF
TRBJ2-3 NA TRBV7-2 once TGTGCCAGCAGCTTAGAGGGTCGCGGGCCAGATACGCAGTATTTT CASSLEGRGPDTQYF
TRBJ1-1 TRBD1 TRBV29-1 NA TGCAGCTCCCGGACAGGGATCGGTGAAGCTTTCTTT CSSRTGIGEAFF
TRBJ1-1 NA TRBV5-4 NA TGTGCCAGCAAGCCCGGGGCAGGGGATGCTGAAGCTTTCTTT CASKPGAGDAEAFF
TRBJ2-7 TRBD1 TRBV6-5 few TGTGCCAGCAGTCAAAGGACAGGGGGGCTCTACGAGCAGTACTTC CASSQRTGGLYEQYF
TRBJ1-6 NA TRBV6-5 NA TGTGCCAGCAGAACGACAGGTGCACACTCACCCCTCCACTTT CASRTTGAHSPLHF